The present entry profiles one T cell receptor (beta chain) with its context. The record originates from a study of blood T cell repertoires in COVID-19. Trimming removed 4 bases from V and 3 bases from J; junction bases left unmatched: 7. This CDR3 spans 16 amino acids. The V gene's germline CDR1 is LNHDA and CDR2 SQIVND (reference sequence). In the authors' workflow: Scientists estimated how many nucleated cells there were by amplifying reference gene primers. TCRdb's table, derived via immunoSEQ multiplex PCR, lists solely in-frame clones and lacks some. The V and J calls and the clone size are those of that table, but D and trimming were determined from the DNA. The sample has around 62,000 clones; 88% are singletons.

The material sequenced was peripheral blood. The source is a woman in her fifties or sixties with acute or convalescent COVID-19. This sequence joins TRBV19 and TRBJ1-5, with 9 positions matching TRBD1. CDR3 residues: CASSTGTGRNNQPQHF. DNA for the CDR3: TGTGCCAGTAGTACCGGGACAGGGCGGAACAATCAGCCCCAGCATTTT.